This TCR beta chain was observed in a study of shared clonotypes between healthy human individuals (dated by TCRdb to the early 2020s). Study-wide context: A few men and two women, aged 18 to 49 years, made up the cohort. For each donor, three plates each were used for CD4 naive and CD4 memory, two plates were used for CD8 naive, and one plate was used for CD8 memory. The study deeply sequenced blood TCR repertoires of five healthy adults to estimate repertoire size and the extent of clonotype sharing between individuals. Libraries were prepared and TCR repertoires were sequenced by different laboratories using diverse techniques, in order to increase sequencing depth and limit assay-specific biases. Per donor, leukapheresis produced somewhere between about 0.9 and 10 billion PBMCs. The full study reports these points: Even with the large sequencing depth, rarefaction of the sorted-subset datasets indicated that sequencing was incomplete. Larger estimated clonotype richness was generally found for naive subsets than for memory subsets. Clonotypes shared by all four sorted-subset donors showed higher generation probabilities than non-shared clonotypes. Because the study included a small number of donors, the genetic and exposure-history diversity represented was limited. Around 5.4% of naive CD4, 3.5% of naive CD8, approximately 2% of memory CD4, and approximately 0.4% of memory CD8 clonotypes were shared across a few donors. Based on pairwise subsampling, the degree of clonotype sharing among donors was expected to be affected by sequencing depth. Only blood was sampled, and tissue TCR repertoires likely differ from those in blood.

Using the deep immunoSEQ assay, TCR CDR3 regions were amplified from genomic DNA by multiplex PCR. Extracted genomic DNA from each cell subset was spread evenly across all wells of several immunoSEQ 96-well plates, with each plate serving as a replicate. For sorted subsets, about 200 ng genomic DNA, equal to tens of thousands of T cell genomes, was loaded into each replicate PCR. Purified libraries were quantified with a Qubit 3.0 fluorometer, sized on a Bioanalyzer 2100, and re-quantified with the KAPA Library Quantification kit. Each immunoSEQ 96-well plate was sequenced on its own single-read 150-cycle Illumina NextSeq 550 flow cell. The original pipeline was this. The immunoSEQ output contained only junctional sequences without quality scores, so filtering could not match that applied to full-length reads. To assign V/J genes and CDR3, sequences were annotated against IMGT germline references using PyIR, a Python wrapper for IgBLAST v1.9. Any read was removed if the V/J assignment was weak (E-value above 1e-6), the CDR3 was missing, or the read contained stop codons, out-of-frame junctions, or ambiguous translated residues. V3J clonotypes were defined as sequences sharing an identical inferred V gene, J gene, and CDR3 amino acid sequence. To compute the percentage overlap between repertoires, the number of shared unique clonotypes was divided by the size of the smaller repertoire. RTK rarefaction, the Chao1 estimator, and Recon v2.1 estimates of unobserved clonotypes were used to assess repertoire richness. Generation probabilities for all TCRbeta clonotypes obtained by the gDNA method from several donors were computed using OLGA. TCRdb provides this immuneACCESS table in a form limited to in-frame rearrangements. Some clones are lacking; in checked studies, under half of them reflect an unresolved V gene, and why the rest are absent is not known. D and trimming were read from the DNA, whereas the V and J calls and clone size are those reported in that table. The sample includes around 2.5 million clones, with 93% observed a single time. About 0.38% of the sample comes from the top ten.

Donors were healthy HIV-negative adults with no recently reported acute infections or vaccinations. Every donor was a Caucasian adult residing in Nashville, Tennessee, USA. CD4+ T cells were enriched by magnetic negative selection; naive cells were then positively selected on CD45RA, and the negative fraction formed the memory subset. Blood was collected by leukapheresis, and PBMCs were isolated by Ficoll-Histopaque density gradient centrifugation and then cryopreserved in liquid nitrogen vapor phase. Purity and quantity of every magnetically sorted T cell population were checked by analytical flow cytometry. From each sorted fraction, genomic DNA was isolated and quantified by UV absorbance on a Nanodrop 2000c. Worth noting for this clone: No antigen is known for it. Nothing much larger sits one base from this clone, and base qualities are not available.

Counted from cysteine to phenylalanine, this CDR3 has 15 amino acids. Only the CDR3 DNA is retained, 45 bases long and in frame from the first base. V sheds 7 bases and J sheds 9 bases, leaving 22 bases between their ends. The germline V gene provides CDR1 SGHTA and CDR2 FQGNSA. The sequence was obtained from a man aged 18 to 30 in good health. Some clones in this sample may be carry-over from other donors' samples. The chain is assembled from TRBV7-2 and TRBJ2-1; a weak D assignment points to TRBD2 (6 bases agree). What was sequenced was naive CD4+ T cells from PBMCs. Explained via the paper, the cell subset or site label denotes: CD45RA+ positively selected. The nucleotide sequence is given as TGTGCCAGCACTCGGACCGGGACTGGCTTTGGTGAGCAGTTCTTC. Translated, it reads CASTRTGTGFGEQFF.